The T cell receptor beta chain under discussion was sequenced for a study of blood T cell repertoires in COVID-19. TCRdb's copy holds only in-frame clones and misses some; the assay was immunoSEQ multiplex PCR. The table records about 140,000 clones, about 86% of them present only once. The sequenced sample consisted of peripheral blood. This receptor was obtained from a woman in her sixties with acute or convalescent COVID-19.

CDR3 region: CASSSPGAGANVLTF. The CDR3 DNA sequence: TGCGCCAGCAGCTCGCCGGGGGCTGGGGCCAACGTCCTGACTTTC. The V gene is TRBV5-1, the J gene TRBJ2-6; maybe TRBD2 (6 bases). From germline, CDR1 is SGHRS and CDR2 YFSETQ. The CDR3 is made up of 15 amino acids. With 3 bases removed from V and 2 bases from J, the gap between germline ends came to 9 bases. Complete variable domain (other parts from reference TRBV5-1 and TRBJ2-6): KAGVTQTPRYLIKTRGQQVTLSCSPISGHRSVSWYQQTPGQGLQFLFEYFSETQRNKGNFPGRFSGRQFSNSRSEMNVSTLELGDSALYLCASSSPGAGANVLTFGAGSRLTVL.